This T cell receptor beta chain was sequenced in a study of cytomegalovirus exposure and HLA in healthy donors. PCR employed 60 Vbeta and 13 Jbeta primers. This table comes from immunoSEQ multiplex PCR, and its TCRdb copy is limited to in-frame clones, with some not included. Altogether 120,000 to 150,000 clones are present, approximately 68% being singletons, with the ten largest covering approximately 4.2%. V was cut by 4 bases and J by 0 bases, with 13 bases left in between. The germline V gene encodes CDR1 SGHRS and CDR2 YFSETQ. The CDR3 totals 15 residues. Study findings and constraints: In an earlier analysis, most TCR beta V segments were productive about 87% or about 30% of the time.

This clone was seen just once. The antigen remains undetermined. The specimen was PBMCs. J is TRBJ2-5 and V is TRBV5-1; maybe TRBD2 (5 bases). The sequence was obtained from a man in his 60s in good health and CMV-seronegative. CDR3: CASSQGLDNQETQYF. CDR3 coding DNA: TGCGCCAGCAGCCAAGGACTTGATAACCAAGAGACCCAGTACTTC.